This T cell receptor (beta chain) was obtained from a study of human T cells and chemical hapten exposure. About the research overall: Yields of TCR per sample differed, chiefly owing to small differences in pooled library volume.

This clonotype was seen only a few times. Its antigen is currently unknown. Study observations and caveats: Significantly more large CDR3 similarity clusters were formed by expanded TCRs than by controls.

The germline V gene encodes CDR1 SGHRS and CDR2 YFSETQ. After removal of 4 bases from V and 7 bases from J, the junction contained 8 bases not matched to a gene. The CDR3 is 14 amino acids. The time point here: patch test 2, 6 weeks after DPC sensitization. The treatment: therapeutic diphenylcyclopropenone sensitization with weekly scalp DPC. MiXCR, run by TCRdb on the RACE reads, gives a single entry per CDR3 protein. The table includes more than 85,000 distinct CDR3 sequences, roughly a tenth detected once. This receptor was identified in a woman aged 40 to 50 with alopecia areata. Some clones in this sample may be carry-over from other donors' samples. The genes are TRBV5-1 and TRBJ2-7; the match to TRBD1 covers 10 bases. This material consisted of whole blood, taken in connection with sensitization to the hapten diphenylcyclopropenone (DPC). CDR3 in DNA: TGCGCCAGCAGCCCTTCCGACAGGGGGCGTGAGCAGTACTTC. Translation: CASSPSDRGREQYF.